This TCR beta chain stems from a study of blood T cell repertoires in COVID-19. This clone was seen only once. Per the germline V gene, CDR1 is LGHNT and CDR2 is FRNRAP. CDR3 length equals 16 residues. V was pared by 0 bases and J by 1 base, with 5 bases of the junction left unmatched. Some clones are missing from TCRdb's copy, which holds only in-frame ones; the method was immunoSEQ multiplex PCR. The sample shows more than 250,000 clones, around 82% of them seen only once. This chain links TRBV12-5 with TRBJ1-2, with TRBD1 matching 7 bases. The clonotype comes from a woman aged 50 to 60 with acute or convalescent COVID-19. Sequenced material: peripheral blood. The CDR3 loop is CASGLVRGTDNYGYTF. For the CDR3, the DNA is TGTGCTAGTGGTTTGGTACGGGGGACAGATAACTATGGCTACACCTTC.